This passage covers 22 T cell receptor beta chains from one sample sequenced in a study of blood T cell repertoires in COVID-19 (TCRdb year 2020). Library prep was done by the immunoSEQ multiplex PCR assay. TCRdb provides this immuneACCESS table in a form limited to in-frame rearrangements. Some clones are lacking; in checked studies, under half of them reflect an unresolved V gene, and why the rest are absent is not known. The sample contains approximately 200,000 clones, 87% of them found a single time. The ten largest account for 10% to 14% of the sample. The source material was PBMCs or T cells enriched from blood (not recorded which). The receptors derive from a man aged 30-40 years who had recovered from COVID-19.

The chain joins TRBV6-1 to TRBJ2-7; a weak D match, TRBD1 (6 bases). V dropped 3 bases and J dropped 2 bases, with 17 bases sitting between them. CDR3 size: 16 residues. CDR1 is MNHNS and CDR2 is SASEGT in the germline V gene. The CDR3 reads CASSEENRVETYEQYF. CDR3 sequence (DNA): TGTGCCAGCAGTGAGGAGAACAGGGTGGAAACCTACGAGCAGTACTTC.

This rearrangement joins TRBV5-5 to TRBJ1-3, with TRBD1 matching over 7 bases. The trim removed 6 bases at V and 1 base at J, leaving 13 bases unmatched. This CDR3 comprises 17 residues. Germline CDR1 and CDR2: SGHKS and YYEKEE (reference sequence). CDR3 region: CASKRQGGPGSGNTIYF. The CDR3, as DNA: TGTGCCAGCAAAAGACAGGGAGGCCCTGGTTCTGGAAACACCATATATTTT.

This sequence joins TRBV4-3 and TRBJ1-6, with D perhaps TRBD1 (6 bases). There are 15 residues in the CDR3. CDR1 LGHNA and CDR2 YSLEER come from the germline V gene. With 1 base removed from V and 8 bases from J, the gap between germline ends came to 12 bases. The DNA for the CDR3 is TGCGCCAGCAGCCAAGTCCGGGACAAATATTCACCCCTCCACTTT. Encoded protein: CASSQVRDKYSPLHF.

DNA for the CDR3: TGTGCCAGCAGCCAAAAAACTAGGCGCAATGAGCAGTTCTTC. Protein: CASSQKTRRNEQFF. The chain employs TRBV3-1 (or the pseudogene TRBV3-2) and TRBJ2-1; D might be TRBD2 (5 bases). CDR3 length equals 14 residues. Germline lookup yields CDR1 LGHDT and CDR2 YNNKEL (reference sequence). V lost 2 bases to trimming and J lost 6 bases, with 11 bases between them.

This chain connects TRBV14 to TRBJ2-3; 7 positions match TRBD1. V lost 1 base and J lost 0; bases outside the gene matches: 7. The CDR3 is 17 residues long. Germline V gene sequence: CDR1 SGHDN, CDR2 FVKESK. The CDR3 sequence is CASSQAIRGHSTDTQYF. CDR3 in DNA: TGTGCCAGCAGCCAAGCTATAAGGGGGCATAGCACAGATACGCAGTATTTT. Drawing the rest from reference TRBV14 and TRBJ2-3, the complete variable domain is EAGVTQFPSHSVIEKGQTVTLRCDPISGHDNLYWYRRVMGKEIKFLLHFVKESKQDESGMPNNRFLAERTGGTYSTLKVQPAELEDSGVYFCASSQAIRGHSTDTQYFGPGTRLTVL.

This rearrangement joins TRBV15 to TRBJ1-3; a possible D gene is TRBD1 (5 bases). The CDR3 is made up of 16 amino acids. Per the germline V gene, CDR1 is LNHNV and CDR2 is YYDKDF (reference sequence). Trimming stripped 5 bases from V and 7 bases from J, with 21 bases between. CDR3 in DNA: TGTGCCACCAGCGAACCGTGGGGACGGGGAGGGAACACCATATATTTT. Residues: CATSEPWGRGGNTIYF.

This chain's CDR3 is CASSGKGLAGQYEQYF. CDR3 in DNA: TGCGCCAGCAGTGGTAAGGGACTAGCGGGACAGTACGAGCAGTACTTC. The chain carries TRBV10-1 and TRBJ2-7; 13 bases line up with TRBD2. V trimming: 4 bases; J trimming: 4 bases; junction bases outside the gene matches: 7. Per germline, CDR1 WNHNN and CDR2 SYGVQD (reference sequence). The CDR3 is 16 amino acids.

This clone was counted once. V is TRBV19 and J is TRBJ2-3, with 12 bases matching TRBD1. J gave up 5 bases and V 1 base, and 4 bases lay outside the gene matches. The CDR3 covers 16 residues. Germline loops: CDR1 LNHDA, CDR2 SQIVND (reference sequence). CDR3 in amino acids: CASSIVGTGGLDTQYF. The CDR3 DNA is TGTGCCAGTAGTATAGTAGGGACAGGGGGCCTAGATACGCAGTATTTT.

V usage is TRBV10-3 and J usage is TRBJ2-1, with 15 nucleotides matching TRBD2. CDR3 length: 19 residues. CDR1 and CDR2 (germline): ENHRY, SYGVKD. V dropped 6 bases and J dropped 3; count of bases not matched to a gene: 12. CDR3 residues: CAIRDPGLAGGPVYNEQFF. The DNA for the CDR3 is TGTGCCATCAGGGATCCGGGACTAGCGGGAGGACCTGTCTACAATGAGCAGTTCTTC.

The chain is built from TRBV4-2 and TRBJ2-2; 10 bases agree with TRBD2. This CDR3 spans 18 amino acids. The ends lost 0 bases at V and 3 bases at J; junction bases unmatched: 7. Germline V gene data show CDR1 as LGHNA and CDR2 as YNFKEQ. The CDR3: CASSQDQDSGRHTGELFF. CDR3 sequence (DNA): TGTGCCAGCAGCCAAGATCAAGATAGCGGGAGGCACACCGGGGAGCTGTTTTTT.

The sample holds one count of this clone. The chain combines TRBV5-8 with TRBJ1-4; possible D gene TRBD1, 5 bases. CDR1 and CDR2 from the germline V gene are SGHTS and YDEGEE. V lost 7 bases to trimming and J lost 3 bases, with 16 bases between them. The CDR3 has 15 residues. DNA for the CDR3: TGTGCCAGCTCCCGTTGGGGGGAAGCTAATGAAAAACTGTTTTTT. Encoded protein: CASSRWGEANEKLFF.

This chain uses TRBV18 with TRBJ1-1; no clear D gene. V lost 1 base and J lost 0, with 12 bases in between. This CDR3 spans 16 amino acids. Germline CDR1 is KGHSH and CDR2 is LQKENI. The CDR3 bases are TGTGCCAGCTCACCACGGGCCGACGGAATGAACACTGAAGCTTTCTTT. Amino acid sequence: CASSPRADGMNTEAFF.

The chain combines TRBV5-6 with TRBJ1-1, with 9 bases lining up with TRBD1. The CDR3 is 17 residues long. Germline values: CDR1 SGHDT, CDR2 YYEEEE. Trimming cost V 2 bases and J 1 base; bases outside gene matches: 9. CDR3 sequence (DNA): TGTGCCAGCAGCTTACCTGACAGGGGGGGACGGAACACTGAAGCTTTCTTT. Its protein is CASSLPDRGGRNTEAFF.

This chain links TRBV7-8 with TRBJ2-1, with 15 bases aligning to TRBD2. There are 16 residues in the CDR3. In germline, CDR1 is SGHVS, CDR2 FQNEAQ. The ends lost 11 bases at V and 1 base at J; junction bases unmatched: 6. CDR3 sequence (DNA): TGTGCCTCGCGGACTAGCGGGGGGGGATCCTACAATGAGCAGTTCTTC. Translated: CASRTSGGGSYNEQFF.

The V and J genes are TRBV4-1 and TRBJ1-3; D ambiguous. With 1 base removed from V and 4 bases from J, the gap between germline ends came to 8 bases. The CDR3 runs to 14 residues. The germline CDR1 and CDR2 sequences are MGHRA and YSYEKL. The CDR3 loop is CASSQVLRGNTIYF. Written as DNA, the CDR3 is TGCGCCAGCAGCCAAGTTTTGCGGGGAAACACCATATATTTT.

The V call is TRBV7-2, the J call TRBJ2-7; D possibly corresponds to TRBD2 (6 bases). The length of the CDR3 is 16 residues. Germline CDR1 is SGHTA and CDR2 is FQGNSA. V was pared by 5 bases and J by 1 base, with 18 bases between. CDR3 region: CASSLTTRRASYEQYF. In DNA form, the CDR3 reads TGTGCCAGCAGCCTTACGACTAGGCGGGCGTCCTACGAGCAGTACTTC. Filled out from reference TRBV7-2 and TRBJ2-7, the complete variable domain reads GAGVSQSPSNKVTEKGKDVELRCDPISGHTALYWYRQSLGQGLEFLIYFQGNSAPDKSGLPSDRFSAERTGGSVSTLTIQRTQQEDSAVYLCASSLTTRRASYEQYFGPGTRLTVT.

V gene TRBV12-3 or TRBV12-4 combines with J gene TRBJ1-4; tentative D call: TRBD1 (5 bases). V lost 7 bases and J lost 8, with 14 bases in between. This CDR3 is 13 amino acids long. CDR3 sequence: CASTRGRGEKLFF. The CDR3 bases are TGTGCCAGCACCCGAGGGCGGGGGGAAAAACTGTTTTTT.

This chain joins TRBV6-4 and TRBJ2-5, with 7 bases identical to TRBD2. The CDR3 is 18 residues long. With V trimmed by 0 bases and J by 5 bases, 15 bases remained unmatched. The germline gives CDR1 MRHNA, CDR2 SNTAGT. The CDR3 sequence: CASSDSLAGVGGGETQYF. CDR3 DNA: TGTGCCAGCAGTGACTCGTTGGCGGGAGTGGGGGGAGGTGAGACCCAGTACTTC.

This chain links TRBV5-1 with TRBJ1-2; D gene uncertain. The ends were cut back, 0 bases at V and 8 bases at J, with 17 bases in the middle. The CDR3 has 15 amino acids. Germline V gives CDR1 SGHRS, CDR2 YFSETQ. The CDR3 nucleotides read TGCGCCAGCAGCTTGGATGGTCAGTCCAAAGTAGGCTACACCTTC. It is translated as CASSLDGQSKVGYTF.

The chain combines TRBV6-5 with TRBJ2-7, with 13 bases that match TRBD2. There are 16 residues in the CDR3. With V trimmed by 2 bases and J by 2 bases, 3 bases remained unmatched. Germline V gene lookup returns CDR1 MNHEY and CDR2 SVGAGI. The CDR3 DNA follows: TGTGCCAGCAGTTACCGGACTAGCGGGAGCCCCTACGAGCAGTACTTC. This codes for CASSYRTSGSPYEQYF.

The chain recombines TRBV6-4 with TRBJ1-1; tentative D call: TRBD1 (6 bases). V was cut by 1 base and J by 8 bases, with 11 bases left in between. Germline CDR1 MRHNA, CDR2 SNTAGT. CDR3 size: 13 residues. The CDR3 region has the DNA TGTGCCAGCAGTGACTTTGGGACAAACGAAGCTTTCTTT. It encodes CASSDFGTNEAFF.

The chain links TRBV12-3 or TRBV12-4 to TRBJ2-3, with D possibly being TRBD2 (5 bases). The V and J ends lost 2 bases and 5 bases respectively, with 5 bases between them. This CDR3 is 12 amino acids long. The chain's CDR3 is CASSLRGDTQYF. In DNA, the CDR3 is TGTGCCAGCAGTTTACGGGGAGATACGCAGTATTTT.